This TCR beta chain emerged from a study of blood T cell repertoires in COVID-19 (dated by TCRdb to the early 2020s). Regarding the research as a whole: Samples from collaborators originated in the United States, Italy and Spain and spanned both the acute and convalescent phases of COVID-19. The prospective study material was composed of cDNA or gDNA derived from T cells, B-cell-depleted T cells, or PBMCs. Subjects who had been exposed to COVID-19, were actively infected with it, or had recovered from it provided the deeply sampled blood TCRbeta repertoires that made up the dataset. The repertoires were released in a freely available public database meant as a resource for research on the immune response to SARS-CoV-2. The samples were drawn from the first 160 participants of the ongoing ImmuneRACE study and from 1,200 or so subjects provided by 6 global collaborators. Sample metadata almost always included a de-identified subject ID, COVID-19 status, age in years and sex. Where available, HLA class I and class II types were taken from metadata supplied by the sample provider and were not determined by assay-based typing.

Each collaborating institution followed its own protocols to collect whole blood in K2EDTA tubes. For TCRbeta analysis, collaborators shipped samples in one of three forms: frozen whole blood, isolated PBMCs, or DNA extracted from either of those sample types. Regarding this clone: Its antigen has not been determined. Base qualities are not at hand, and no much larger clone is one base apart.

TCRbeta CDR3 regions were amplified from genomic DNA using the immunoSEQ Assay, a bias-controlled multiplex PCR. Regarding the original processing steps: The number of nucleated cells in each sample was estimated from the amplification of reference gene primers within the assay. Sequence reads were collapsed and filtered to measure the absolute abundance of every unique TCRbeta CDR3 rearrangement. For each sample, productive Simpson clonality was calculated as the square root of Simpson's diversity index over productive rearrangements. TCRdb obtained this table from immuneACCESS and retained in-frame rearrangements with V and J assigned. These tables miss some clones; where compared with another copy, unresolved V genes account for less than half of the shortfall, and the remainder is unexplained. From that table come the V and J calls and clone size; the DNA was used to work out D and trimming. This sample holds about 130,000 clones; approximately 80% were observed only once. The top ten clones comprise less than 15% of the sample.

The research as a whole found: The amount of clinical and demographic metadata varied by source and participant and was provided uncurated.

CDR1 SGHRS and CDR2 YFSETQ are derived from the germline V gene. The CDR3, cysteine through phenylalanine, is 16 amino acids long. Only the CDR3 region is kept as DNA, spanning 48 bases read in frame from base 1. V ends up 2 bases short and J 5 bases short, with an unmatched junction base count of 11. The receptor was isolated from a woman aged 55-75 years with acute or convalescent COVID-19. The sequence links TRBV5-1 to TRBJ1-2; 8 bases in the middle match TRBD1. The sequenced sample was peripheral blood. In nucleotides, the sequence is TGCGCCAGCAGCTTCGGACAGGGAAGCCCAGGGTATGGCTACACCTTC. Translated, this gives CASSFGQGSPGYGYTF.